The 4 T cell receptor beta chains in this list originate from one sample, sequenced in a study of T cells in Graves' hyperthyroidism and ophthalmopathy. Researchers took RNA transcripts and amplified the TCR beta CDR3 regions from them. With the HTBI primer set, the TCR CDR3 went through a first round of RT-PCR. TCRdb redid the calling of the multiplex PCR reads with MiXCR, one entry per CDR3 protein. The sample gives about 480,000 distinct CDR3 sequences, about an eighth of which show up once; roughly 17% is in the top ten. Sample: blood. The source of these receptors is a woman under 30 with Graves' hyperthyroidism.

The gene calls are TRBV7-2 and TRBJ1-1; possible D gene TRBD1, 5 bases. V was pared by 3 bases and J by 1 base, with 15 bases between. Germline V lookup: CDR1 SGHTA, CDR2 FQGNSA. The CDR3 loop spans 16 amino acids. The CDR3 loop reads CASSLRGGWGNTEAFF. The CDR3 DNA sequence: TGTGCCAGCAGCTTGAGGGGCGGCTGGGGGAACACTGAAGCTTTCTTT.

This clonotype showed up just a few times. This rearrangement joins TRBV4-1 to TRBJ2-1; 13 bases map to TRBD2. CDR1 and CDR2 from the germline V gene are MGHRA and YSYEKL. V lost 6 bases and J lost 2; bases outside the gene matches: 13. The CDR3 sequence is 19 residues long. DNA of the CDR3: TGCGCCAGCAGACGCACGGGACTAGCGGGACGTGGAACCTACAATGAGCAGTTCTTC. It translates to CASRRTGLAGRGTYNEQFF.

This clonotype was seen ten or more times. The rearrangement links TRBV5-8 to TRBJ1-2; D is possibly TRBD1 (5 bases). The CDR3 loop spans 17 amino acids. Germline lookup yields CDR1 SGHTS and CDR2 YDEGEE. V was clipped by 4 bases and J by 4 bases, with 23 bases between them. The CDR3 sequence: CASSGGSRGALIYGYTF. CDR3 DNA: TGTGCCAGCAGCGGCGGATCGAGAGGGGCCCTCATCTATGGCTACACCTTC.

This clonotype was counted at least ten times. This chain uses TRBV11-3 with TRBJ2-3; D not resolved. CDR3 length equals 16 residues. V dropped 3 bases and J dropped 6 bases, with 19 bases sitting between them. The germline V gene has CDR1 SGHNT and CDR2 YENEEA. CDR3: CASSLMPGPETDTQYF. Here the CDR3 DNA reads TGTGCCAGCAGCTTGATGCCCGGGCCGGAGACGGATACGCAGTATTTT.